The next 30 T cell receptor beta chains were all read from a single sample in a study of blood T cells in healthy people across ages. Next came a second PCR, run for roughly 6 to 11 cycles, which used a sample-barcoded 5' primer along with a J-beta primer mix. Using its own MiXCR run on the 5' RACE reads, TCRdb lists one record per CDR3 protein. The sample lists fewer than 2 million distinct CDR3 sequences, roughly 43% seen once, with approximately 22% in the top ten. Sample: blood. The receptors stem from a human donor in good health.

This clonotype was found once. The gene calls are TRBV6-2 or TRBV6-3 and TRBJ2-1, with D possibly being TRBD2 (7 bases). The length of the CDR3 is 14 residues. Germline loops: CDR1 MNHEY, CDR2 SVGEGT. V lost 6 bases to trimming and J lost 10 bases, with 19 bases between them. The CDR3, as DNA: TGTGCCAGCAGGAGGGGGGGGGCCCAGAAGGAGCAGTTCTTC. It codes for CASRRGGAQKEQFF.

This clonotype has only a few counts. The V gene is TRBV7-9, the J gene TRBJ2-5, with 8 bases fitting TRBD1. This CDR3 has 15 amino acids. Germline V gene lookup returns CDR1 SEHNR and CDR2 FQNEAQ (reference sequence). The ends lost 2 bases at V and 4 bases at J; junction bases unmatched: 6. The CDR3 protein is CASSLQGQGGETQYF. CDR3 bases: TGTGCCAGCAGCTTACAAGGACAGGGAGGAGAGACCCAGTACTTC. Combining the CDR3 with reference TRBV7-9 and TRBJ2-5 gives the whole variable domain DTGVSQNPRHKITKRGQNVTFRCDPISEHNRLYWYRQTLGQGPEFLTYFQNEAQLEKSRLLSDRFSAERPKGSFSTLEIQRTEQGDSAMYLCASSLQGQGGETQYFGPGTRLLVL.

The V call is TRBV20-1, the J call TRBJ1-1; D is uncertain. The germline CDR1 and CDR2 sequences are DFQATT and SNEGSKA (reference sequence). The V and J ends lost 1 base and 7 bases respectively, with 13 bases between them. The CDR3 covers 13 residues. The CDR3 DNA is TGCAGTGCTAGAGGGGTTATCGGGAGTGAAGCTTTCTTT. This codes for CSARGVIGSEAFF.

The CDR3 coding sequence is TGTGCCAGCAGTTTATCCCCGCGACAGGGGGAGACAGATACGCAGTATTTT. Its protein product is CASSLSPRQGETDTQYF. This chain uses TRBV27 with TRBJ2-3; 9 nucleotides agree with TRBD1. This CDR3 has 17 residues. The germline CDR1 and CDR2 sequences are MNHEY and SMNVEV (reference sequence). V was pared by 0 bases and J by 3 bases, with 7 bases of the junction left unmatched.

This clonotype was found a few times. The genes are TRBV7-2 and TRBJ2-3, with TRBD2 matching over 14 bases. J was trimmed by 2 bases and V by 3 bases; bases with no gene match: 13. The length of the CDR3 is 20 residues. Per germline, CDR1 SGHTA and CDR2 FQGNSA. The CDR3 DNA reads TGTGCCAGCAGCTTGATCCTCCCGGGACTAGCGGGGGACATCACAGATACGCAGTATTTT. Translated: CASSLILPGLAGDITDTQYF.

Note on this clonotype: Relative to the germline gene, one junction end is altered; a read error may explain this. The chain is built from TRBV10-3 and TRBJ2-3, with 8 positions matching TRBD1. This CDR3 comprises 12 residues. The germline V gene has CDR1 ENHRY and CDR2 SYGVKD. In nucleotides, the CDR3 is TGTGCCATCAATGAAGGGACAGGTACGCAGTATTTT. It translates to CAINEGTGTQYF.

This CDR3 reads CASSLTQYQETQYF. CDR3 sequence (DNA): TGTGCCAGCAGCTTGACGCAGTACCAAGAGACCCAGTACTTC. The chain recombines TRBV5-4 with TRBJ2-5, with D unclear. The CDR3 loop spans 14 amino acids. Germline lookup yields CDR1 SGHNT and CDR2 YYREEE (reference sequence). Trimming took off 1 base at V and 0 bases at J, with 7 bases between the two ends.

CDR3 bases: TGCAGCGGTGCGTTGAACACTGAAGCTTTCTTT. The encoded protein is CSGALNTEAFF. The V and J genes are TRBV29-1 and TRBJ1-1, with no clear D. Looked up from germline, CDR1 is SQVTM and CDR2 is ANQGSEA. The CDR3 covers 11 residues. Between the trimmed V and J ends, which lost 7 bases and 0 bases, there was a span of 6 bases. Full variable domain (remainder filled in from reference TRBV29-1 and TRBJ1-1): SAVISQKPSRDICQRGTSLTIQCQVDSQVTMMFWYRQQPGQSLTLIATANQGSEATYESGFVIDKFPISRPNLTFSTLTVSNMSPEDSSIYLCSGALNTEAFFGQGTRLTVV.

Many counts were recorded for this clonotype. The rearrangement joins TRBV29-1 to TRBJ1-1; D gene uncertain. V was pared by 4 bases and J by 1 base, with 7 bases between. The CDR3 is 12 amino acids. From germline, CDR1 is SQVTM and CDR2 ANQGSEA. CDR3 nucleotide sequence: TGCAGCGTTGGTAGGACGAACACTGAAGCTTTCTTT. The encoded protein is CSVGRTNTEAFF.

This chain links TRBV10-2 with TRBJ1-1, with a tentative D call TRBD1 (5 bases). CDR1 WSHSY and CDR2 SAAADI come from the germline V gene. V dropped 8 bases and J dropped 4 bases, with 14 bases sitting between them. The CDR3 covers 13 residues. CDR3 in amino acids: CASSLGESTEAFF. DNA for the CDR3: TGCGCCAGCTCCCTAGGGGAGAGCACTGAAGCTTTCTTT.

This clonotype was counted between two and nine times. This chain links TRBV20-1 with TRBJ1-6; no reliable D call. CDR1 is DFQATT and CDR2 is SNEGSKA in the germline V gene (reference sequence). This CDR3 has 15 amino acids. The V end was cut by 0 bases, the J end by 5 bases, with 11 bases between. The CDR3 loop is CSARDHGENNSPLHF. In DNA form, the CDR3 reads TGCAGTGCTAGAGATCACGGGGAAAATAATTCACCCCTCCACTTT.

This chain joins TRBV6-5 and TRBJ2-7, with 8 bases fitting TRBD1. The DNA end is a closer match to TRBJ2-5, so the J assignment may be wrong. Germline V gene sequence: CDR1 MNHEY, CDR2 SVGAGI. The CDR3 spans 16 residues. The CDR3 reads CASSYSGRGLGETQYF. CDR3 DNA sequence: TGTGCCAGCAGTTACTCGGGCAGGGGGCTGGGGGAGACCCAGTACTTC.

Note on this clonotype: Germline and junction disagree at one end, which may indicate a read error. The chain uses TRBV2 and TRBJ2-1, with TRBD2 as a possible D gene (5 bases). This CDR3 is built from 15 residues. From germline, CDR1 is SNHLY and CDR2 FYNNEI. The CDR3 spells CASSEVASLYNEQFF. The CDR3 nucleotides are TGCGCCAGCAGTGAAGTAGCGTCCCTTTACAATGAGCAGTTCTTC.

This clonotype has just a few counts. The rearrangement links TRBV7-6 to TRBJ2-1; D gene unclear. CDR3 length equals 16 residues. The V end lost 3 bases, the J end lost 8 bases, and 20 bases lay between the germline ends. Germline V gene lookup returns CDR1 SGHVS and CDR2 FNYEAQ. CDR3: CASSFNPTPLLDEQFF. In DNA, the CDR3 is TGTGCCAGCAGCTTTAACCCCACGCCGCTGCTCGATGAGCAGTTCTTC.

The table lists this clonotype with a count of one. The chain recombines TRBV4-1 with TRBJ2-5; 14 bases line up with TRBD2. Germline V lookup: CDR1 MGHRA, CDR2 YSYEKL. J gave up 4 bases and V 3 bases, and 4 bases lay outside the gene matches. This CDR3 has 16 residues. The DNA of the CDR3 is TGCGCCAGCAGCCAGACTAGCGGGGGGGCCCGAGAGACCCAGTACTTC. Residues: CASSQTSGGARETQYF.

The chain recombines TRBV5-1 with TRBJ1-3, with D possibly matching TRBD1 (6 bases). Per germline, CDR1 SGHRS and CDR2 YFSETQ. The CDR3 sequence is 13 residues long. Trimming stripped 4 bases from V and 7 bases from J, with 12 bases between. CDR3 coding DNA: TGCGCCAGCAGCCGGGGGCAGGACAACACCATATATTTT. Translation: CASSRGQDNTIYF.

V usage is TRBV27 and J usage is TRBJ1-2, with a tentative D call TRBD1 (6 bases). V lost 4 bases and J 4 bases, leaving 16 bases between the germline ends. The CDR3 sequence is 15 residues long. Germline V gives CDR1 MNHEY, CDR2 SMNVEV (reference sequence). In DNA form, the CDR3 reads TGTGCCAGCAGTTCCACTTGGGGGGCGTCCTATGGCTACACCTTC. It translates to CASSSTWGASYGYTF.

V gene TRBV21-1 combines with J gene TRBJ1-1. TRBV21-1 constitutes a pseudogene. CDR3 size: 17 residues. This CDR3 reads CASSKDVGWDSGTEAFF. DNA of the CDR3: TGTGCCAGCAGCAAAGACGTGGGGTGGGATTCGGGCACTGAAGCTTTCTTT.

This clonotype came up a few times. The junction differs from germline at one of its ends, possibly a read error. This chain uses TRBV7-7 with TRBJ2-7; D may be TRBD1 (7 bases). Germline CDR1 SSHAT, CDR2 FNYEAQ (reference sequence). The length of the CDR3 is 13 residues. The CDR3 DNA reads TGTGCTAGCAGCCCAGGGGGGAGCCACGAGCAGTACTTC. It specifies CASSPGGSHEQYF.

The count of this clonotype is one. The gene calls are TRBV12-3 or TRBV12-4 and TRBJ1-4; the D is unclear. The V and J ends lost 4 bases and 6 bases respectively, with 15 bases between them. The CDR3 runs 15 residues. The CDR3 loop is CASSSRSDPHEKLFF. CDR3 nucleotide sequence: TGTGCCAGCAGTTCTCGGTCAGATCCCCATGAAAAACTGTTTTTT.

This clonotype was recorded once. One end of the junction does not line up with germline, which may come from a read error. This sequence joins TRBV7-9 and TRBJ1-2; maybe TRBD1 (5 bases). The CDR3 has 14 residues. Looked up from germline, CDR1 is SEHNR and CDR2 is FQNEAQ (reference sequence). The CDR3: CAGSLGDPNYGYTF. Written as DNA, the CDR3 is TGTGCCGGCAGCTTAGGGGACCCTAACTATGGCTACACCTTC.

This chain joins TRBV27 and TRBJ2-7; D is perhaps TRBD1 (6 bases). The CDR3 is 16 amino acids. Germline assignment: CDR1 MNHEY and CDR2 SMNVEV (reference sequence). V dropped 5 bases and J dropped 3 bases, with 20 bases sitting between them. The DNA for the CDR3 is TGTGCCAGCAGTCCTAGCCAGGGGTCCTATTACTACGAGCAGTACTTC. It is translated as CASSPSQGSYYYEQYF.

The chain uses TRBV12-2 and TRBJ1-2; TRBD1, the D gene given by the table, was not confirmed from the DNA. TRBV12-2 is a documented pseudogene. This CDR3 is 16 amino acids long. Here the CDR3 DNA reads TGTGCAAGTCGCCGCCCCCATTGGGGGTTTAGGGATGGCTACACCTTC. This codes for CASRRPHWGFRDGYTF.

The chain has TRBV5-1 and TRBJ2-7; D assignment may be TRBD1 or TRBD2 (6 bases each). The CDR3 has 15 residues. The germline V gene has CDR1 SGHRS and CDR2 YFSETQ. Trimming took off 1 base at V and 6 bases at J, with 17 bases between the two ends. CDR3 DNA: TGCGCCAGCAGCTTGTCCCAGGGGAGGTTGATCGAGCAGTACTTC. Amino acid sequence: CASSLSQGRLIEQYF.

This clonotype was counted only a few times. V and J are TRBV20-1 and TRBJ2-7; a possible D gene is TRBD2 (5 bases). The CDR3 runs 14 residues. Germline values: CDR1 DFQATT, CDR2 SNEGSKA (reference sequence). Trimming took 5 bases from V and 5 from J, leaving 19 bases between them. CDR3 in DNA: TGCAGTGCTCCAAACACTCGAGGAGGAGACGAGCAGTACTTC. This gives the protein CSAPNTRGGDEQYF.

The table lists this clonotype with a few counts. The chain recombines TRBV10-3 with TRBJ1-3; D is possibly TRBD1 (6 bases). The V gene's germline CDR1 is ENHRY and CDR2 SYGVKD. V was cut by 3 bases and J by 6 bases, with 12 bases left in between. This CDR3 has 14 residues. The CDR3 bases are TGTGCCATCAGTGACACAGGGTCCTCAAACACCATATATTTT. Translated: CAISDTGSSNTIYF.

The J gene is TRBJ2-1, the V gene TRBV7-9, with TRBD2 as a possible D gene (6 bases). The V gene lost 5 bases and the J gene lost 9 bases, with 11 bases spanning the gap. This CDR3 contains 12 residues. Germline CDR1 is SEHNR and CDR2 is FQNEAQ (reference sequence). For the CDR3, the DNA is TGTGCCAGCAGCACCGCGGGACTTGAGCAGTTCTTC. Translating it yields CASSTAGLEQFF.

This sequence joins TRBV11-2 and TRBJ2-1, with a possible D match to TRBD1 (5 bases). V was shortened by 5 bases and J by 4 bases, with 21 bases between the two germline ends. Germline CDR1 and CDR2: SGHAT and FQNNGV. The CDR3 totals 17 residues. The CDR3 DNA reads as TGTGCCAGCAGCCGGCGAATCGACAGTCTAACGTACAATGAGCAGTTCTTC. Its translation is CASSRRIDSLTYNEQFF.

The CDR3 nucleotides are TGTGCCAGCAGCTTAAATTGGGGACAGGGAGACTACGAGCAGTACTTC. Translation: CASSLNWGQGDYEQYF. This sequence joins TRBV11-2 and TRBJ2-5; TRBD1 agrees at 9 bases. The closer fit of TRBJ2-7 to the DNA end suggests the J call may be wrong. The CDR3 spans 16 residues. CDR1 is SGHAT and CDR2 is FQNNGV in the germline V gene.

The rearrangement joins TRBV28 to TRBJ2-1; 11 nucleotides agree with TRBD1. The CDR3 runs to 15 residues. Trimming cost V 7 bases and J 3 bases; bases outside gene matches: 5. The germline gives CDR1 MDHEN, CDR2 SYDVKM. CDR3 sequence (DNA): TGTGCCAGCATTATCGGGACAGGGGGCTACAATGAGCAGTTCTTC. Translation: CASIIGTGGYNEQFF.